The TCR beta chain described here comes from a study of blood T cell repertoires in COVID-19 (dated by TCRdb to 2020 to 2022). About the study as a whole: Samples covering the acute and convalescent phases of COVID-19 were provided by collaborators in the United States, Italy and Spain. Sample metadata almost always included a de-identified subject ID, COVID-19 status, age in years and sex. The samples were drawn from two sources: the first 160 participants of the ongoing ImmuneRACE study, and 1,254 subjects contributed by 6 global collaborators. The dataset comprised deeply sampled blood TCRbeta repertoires from subjects exposed to, actively infected with, or recovered from COVID-19. HLA class I and class II types, where available, came from metadata supplied by the sample provider rather than from assay-based typing. The material from the prospective study consisted of cDNA or gDNA derived from T cells, B-cell-depleted T cells, or PBMCs. The repertoires were released in a freely available public database intended as a resource for research on the immune response to SARS-CoV-2.

The immunoSEQ Assay, a bias-controlled multiplex PCR, was used to amplify TCRbeta CDR3 regions from genomic DNA. As for the original processing: Within the assay, amplification of reference gene primers was used to estimate how many nucleated cells each sample contained. To quantify the absolute abundance of each unique TCRbeta CDR3 rearrangement, sequence reads were collapsed and filtered. For each sample, productive Simpson clonality was calculated by taking the square root of Simpson's diversity index across productive rearrangements. The table comes from immuneACCESS by way of TCRdb, which keeps in-frame sequences with V and J called. Part of the clones is missing from these tables; in studies checked, under half for an unresolved V gene and the rest for unknown reasons. The D gene and trimming were derived from the DNA, and the V and J assignments and clone size from that table. In this sample the table shows approximately 110,000 clones, 75% to 90% of which occur a single time. The ten biggest clones cover approximately 3% of the sample.

Overall study results and their limits: Clinical and demographic metadata were provided uncurated, with the amount varying by source and participant.

This clone was detected only a few times. What this receptor recognizes is not known. Base qualities are not recorded, but no much larger clone differs from it by a single base. One collaborating source in Seattle enrolled patients during active infection and followed them longitudinally through the course of disease. Whole blood was collected in K2EDTA tubes by collaborating institutions according to the institutions' own protocols. For TCRbeta analysis, collaborator samples were shipped as frozen whole blood, as isolated PBMCs, or as DNA extracted from either sample type. The CDR3 numbers 13 residues from cysteine through phenylalanine. Here the CDR3 DNA is all that survives: 39 bases in frame from base 1. After removal of 7 bases from V and 4 bases from J, the junction retains 6 bases not matched to a gene. CDR1 SQVTM and CDR2 ANQGSEA are derived from the germline V gene.

This receptor was obtained from a woman of 80 years or more with COVID-19, enrolled during active disease. The specimen was peripheral blood. The rearranged segments are TRBV29-1 and TRBJ2-3; 9 bases in between match TRBD1. Read as DNA, the sequence is TGCAGCGGTCTGACAGGGGGGGCAGATACGCAGTATTTT. The translation is CSGLTGGADTQYF.